These 6 T cell receptor beta chains were sequenced from one sample in a study of regulatory T cells in long-lasting Graves disease. Specified time point: newly diagnosed GD, antithyroid drugs for less than 3 months. There was RNA extracted from PBMCs, and the TCR library was made from it. Arm-PCR of CDR3 regions with iRepertoire HTBI primers generated TCR beta libraries. Each CDR3 protein gets one entry after TCRdb re-called the multiplex PCR reads with MiXCR. Of a few hundred thousand distinct CDR3 sequences in the sample, around 17% were seen once. Here the sequenced sample was peripheral blood mononuclear cells (PBMCs), taken at new diagnosis, from a patient treated with antithyroid drugs. All receptors derive from a female donor with Graves disease.

This clonotype was observed many times. The genes are TRBV2 and TRBJ2-1, with unresolved D. CDR1 is SNHLY and CDR2 is FYNNEI in the germline V gene. Trimming took 7 bases from V and 0 from J, leaving 13 bases between them. CDR3 length: 15 amino acids. The CDR3 protein is CASTSQTSSYNEQFF. In DNA form, the CDR3 reads TGTGCCAGCACTTCCCAGACCAGCTCCTACAATGAGCAGTTCTTC.

This clonotype has at least ten counts. The chain joins TRBV9 to TRBJ1-1; D is undetermined. Per germline, CDR1 SGDLS and CDR2 YYNGEE. The CDR3 extends over 13 amino acids. Trimming pared 0 bases from V and 4 bases from J, leaving 7 bases between. The CDR3: CASSVGPTTEAFF. The CDR3 DNA is TGTGCCAGCAGCGTAGGGCCCACCACTGAAGCTTTCTTT.

This chain uses TRBV20-1 with TRBJ2-3, with D unclear. V lost 0 bases and J 3 bases, leaving 10 bases between the germline ends. This CDR3 is built from 14 residues. CDR1 and CDR2 from the germline V gene are DFQATT and SNEGSKA (reference sequence). CDR3: CSARDKERTDTQYF. In DNA form, the CDR3 reads TGCAGTGCTAGAGACAAGGAAAGGACAGATACGCAGTATTTT.

This clonotype was observed at least ten times. The chain couples TRBV11-2 to TRBJ1-6; 7 bases fit TRBD1. The junction had 6 bases not matched to a gene; V was cut back by 4 bases and J by 9 bases. Germline CDR1 and CDR2: SGHAT and FQNNGV. The length of the CDR3 is 14 residues. The CDR3 DNA sequence: TGTGCCAGCAGCTCGCACAGGGGCGGTTCACCCCTCCACTTT. Translating it yields CASSSHRGGSPLHF.

The gene calls are TRBV9 and TRBJ2-3; possible D gene TRBD2, 6 bases. Germline values: CDR1 SGDLS, CDR2 YYNGEE. V lost 3 bases, J lost 10 bases, and 18 bases lay in between. The CDR3 loop spans 14 amino acids. CDR3 sequence reads: CASSALGGDFAQYF. The CDR3 DNA sequence: TGTGCCAGCAGCGCCCTAGGCGGGGACTTCGCGCAGTATTTT.

This clonotype was counted ten times or more. J is TRBJ2-7 and V is TRBV6-1; TRBD1 matches at 7 bases. In germline, CDR1 is MNHNS, CDR2 SASEGT. The V segment lost 8 bases and the J segment 1 base; nucleotides outside the gene matches: 17. This CDR3 has 17 residues. The CDR3 loop reads CASLSRSRDRKSYEQYF. CDR3 coding DNA: TGTGCCAGCCTTAGCAGGAGCCGGGACAGAAAATCCTACGAGCAGTACTTC.